This TCR beta chain was obtained from a study of Ad26.COV2.S vaccination and SARS-CoV-2 variants. Overall study context: The COV1001 Ad26.COV2.S trial arm included the donor. Regarding the study as a whole: Possibly, TCR breadth and depth analyses underestimated total T cell responses.

The method was immunoSEQ multiplex PCR; TCRdb's version includes in-frame clones alone and lacks a portion of them. The data show about 480,000 clones, roughly 85% seen once. Treatment indicated: around 19 received Ad26.COV2.S at low or high dose, single or two shots; 5 received placebo; per-sample allocation not given. Each sample was drawn 63 days after the first injection (of vaccine or placebo). Built on an Ad26 vector, the vaccine expressed Wuhan-strain SARS-CoV-2 spike. Germline CDR1 is SGDLS and CDR2 is YYNGEE. V was shortened by 0 bases and J by 1 base, with 8 bases between the two germline ends. This CDR3 region has 15 residues. Comments on this clone: Its antigen remains unidentified. Other nucleotide sequences from this sample produce the same CDR3.

This chain joins TRBV9 and TRBJ1-5; no reliable D call. The sample was peripheral blood, taken in a trial of Ad26.COV2.S vaccine versus placebo. The sequence was obtained from a person between 18 and 65 years old who received the Ad26.COV2.S COVID-19 vaccine or a placebo. The CDR3 DNA is TGTGCCAGCAGCGTAGGGGCAGCAAGCAATCAGCCCCAGCATTTT. Amino acids: CASSVGAASNQPQHF. Together with reference TRBV9 and TRBJ1-5, the CDR3 gives the full variable domain: DSGVTQTPKHLITATGQRVTLRCSPRSGDLSVYWYQQSLDQGLQFLIQYYNGEERAKGNILERFSAQQFPDLHSELNLSSLELGDSALYFCASSVGAASNQPQHFGDGTRLSIL.